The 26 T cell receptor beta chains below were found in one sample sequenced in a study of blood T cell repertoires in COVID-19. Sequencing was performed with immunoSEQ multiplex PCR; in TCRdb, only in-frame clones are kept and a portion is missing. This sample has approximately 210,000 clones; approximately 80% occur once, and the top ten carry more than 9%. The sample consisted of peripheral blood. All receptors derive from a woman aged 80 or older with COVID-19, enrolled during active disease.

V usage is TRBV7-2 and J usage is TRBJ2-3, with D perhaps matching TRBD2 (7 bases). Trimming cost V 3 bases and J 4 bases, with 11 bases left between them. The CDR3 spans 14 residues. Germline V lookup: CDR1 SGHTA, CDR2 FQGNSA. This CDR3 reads CASSFTGGADTQYF. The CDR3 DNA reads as TGTGCCAGCAGCTTTACGGGGGGCGCAGATACGCAGTATTTT.

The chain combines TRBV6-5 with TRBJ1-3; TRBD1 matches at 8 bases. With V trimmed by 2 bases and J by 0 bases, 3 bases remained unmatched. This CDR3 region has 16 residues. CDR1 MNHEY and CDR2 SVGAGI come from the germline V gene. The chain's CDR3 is CASSYGQGSSGNTIYF. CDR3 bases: TGTGCCAGCAGTTACGGACAGGGAAGCTCTGGAAACACCATATATTTT.

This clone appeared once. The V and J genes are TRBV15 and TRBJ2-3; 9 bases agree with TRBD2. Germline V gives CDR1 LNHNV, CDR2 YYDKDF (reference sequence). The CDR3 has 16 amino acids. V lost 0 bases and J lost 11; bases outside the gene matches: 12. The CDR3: CATSRDPPSSGDEQYF. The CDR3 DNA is TGTGCCACCAGCAGAGATCCGCCGTCTAGCGGGGACGAGCAGTATTTT.

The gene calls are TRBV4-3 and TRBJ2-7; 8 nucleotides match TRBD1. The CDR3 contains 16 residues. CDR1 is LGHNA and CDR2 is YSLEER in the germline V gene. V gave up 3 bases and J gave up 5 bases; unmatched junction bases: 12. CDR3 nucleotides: TGCGCCAGCAGCCAGCCCGACAGGGGAAACTATGACGAGCAGTACTTC. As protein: CASSQPDRGNYDEQYF.

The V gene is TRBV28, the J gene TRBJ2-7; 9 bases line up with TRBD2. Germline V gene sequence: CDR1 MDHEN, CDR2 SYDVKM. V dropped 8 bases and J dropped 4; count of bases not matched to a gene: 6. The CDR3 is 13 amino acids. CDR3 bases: TGTGCCAGCCGGGGTAGCGGGGGTTACGAGCAGTACGTC. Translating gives CASRGSGGYEQYV.

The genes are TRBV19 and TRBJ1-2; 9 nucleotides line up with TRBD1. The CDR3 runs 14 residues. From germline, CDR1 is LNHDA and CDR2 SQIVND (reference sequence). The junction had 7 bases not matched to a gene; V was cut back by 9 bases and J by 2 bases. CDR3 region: CASAAGQGNYGYTF. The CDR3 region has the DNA TGTGCCAGCGCTGCGGGACAGGGAAACTATGGCTACACCTTC.

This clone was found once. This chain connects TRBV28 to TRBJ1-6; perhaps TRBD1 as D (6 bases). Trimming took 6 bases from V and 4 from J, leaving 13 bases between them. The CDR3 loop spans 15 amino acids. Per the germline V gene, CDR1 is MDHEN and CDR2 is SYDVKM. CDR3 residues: CASSSRTGYNSPLHF. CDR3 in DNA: TGTGCCAGCAGCTCACGAACAGGGTATAATTCACCCCTCCACTTT.

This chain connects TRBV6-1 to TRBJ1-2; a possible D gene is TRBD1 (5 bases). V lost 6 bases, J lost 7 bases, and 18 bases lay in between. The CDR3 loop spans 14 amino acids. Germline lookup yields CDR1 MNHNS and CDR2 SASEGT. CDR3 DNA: TGTGCCAGCAGACCTCCGGGACTGGGGTTTGGCTACACCTTC. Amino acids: CASRPPGLGFGYTF.

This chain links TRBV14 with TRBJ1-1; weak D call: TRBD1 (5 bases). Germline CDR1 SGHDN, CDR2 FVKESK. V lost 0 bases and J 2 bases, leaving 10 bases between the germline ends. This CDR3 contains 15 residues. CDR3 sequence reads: CASSQDRTFNTEAFF. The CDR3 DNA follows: TGTGCCAGCAGCCAAGATAGGACATTTAACACTGAAGCTTTCTTT.

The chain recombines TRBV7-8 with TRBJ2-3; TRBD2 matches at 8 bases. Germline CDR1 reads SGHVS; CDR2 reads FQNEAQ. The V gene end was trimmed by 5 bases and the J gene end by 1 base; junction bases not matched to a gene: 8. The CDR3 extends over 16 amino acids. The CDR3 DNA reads TGTGCCAGCAGCCACAGGCGGGGGGCCGGCACAGATACGCAGTATTTT. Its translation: CASSHRRGAGTDTQYF.

The CDR3 region has the DNA TGTGCCAGCAGCCCCCGGGACAGGGGGCAGGTCTACACCTTC. This sequence encodes CASSPRDRGQVYTF. The rearrangement links TRBV4-2 to TRBJ1-2, with 12 positions matching TRBD1. The CDR3 is made up of 14 amino acids. Germline CDR1 LGHNA, CDR2 YNFKEQ. J lost 10 bases, V lost 4 bases, and 7 bases had no gene match.

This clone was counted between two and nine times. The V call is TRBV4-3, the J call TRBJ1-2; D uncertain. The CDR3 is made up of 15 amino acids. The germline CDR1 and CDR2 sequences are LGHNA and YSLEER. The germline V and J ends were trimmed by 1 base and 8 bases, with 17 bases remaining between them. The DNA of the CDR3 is TGCGCCAGCAGCCAAGCGGGAGTCTACCCGCAGGGCTACACCTTC. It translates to CASSQAGVYPQGYTF.

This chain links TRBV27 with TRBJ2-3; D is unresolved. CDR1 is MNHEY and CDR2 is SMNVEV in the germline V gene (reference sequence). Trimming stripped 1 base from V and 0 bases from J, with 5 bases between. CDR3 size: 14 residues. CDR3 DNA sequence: TGTGCCAGCAGTTTATGGCAGAGCACAGATACGCAGTATTTT. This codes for CASSLWQSTDTQYF.

CDR3 protein: CASSQDREDEQYF. DNA for the CDR3: TGTGCCAGCAGCCAGGACAGGGAGGACGAGCAGTACTTC. V is TRBV11-2 and J is TRBJ2-7; 8 bases are a match to TRBD1. Germline CDR1 SGHAT, CDR2 FQNNGV. Unmatched junction bases numbered 5, after V lost 5 bases and J lost 5 bases. The length of the CDR3 is 13 residues. The full variable domain, rest sourced from reference TRBV11-2 and TRBJ2-7, is EAGVAQSPRYKIIEKRQSVAFWCNPISGHATLYWYQQILGQGPKLLIQFQNNGVVDDSQLPKDRFSAERLKGVDSTLKIQPAKLEDSAVYLCASSQDREDEQYFGPGTRLTVT.

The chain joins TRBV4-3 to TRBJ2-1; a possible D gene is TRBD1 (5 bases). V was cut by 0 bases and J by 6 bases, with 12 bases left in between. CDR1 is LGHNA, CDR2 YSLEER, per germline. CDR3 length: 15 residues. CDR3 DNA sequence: TGCGCCAGCAGCCAAGAGGGTGGGCAGGGCAATGAGCAGTTCTTC. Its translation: CASSQEGGQGNEQFF.

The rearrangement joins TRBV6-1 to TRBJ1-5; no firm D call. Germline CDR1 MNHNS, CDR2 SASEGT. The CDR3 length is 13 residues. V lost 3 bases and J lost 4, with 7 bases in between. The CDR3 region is CASSDQTNQPQHF. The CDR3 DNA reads TGTGCCAGCAGTGATCAGACTAATCAGCCCCAGCATTTT.

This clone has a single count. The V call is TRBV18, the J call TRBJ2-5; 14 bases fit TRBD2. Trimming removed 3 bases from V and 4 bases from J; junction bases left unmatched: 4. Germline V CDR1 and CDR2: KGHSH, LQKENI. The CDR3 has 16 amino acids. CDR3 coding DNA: TGTGCCAGCTCACCTAGGACTAGCGGGGGGCGAGAGACCCAGTACTTC. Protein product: CASSPRTSGGRETQYF.

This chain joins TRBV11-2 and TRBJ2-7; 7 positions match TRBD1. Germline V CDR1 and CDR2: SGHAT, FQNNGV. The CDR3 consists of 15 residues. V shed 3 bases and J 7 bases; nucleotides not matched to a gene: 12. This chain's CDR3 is CASSFTGAGWDEQYV. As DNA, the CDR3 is TGTGCCAGCAGCTTTACAGGGGCTGGGTGGGATGAGCAGTACGTC.

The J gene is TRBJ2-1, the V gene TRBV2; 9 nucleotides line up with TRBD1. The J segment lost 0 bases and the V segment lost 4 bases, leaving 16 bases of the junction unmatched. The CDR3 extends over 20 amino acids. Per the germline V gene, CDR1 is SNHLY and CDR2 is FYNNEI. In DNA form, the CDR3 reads TGTGCCAGCAGTGTACCCAGCGGGGCCGGGACAGGGAGCTCCTACAATGAGCAGTTCTTC. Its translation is CASSVPSGAGTGSSYNEQFF.

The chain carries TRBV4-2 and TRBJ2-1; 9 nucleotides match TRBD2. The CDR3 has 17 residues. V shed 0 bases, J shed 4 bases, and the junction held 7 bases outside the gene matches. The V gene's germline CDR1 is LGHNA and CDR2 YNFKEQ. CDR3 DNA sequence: TGTGCCAGCAGCCAAGATCGAGTGACTAGCGGATACAATGAGCAGTTCTTC. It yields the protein CASSQDRVTSGYNEQFF.

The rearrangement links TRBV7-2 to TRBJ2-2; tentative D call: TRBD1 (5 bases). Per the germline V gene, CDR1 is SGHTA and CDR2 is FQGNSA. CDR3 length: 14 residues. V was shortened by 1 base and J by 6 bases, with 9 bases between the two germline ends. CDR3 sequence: CASSLVGVAGELFF. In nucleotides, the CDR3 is TGTGCCAGCAGCTTAGTAGGGGTCGCCGGGGAGCTGTTTTTT.

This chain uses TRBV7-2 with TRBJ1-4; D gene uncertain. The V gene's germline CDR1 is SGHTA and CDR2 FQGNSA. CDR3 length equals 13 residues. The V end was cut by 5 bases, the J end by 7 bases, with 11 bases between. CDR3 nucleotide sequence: TGTGCCAGCAGCACAGTCCCGCGTGAAAAACTGTTTTTT. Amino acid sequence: CASSTVPREKLFF.

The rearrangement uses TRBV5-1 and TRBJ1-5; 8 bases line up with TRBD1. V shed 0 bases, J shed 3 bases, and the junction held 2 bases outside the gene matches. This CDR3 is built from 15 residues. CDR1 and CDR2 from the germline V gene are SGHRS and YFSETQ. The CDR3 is CASSLEQGDNQPQHF. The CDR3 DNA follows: TGCGCCAGCAGCTTGGAACAGGGGGACAATCAGCCCCAGCATTTT.

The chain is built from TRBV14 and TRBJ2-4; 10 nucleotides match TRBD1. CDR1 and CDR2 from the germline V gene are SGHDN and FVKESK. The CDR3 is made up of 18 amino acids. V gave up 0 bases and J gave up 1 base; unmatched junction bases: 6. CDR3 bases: TGTGCCAGCAGCCAAGAAGGGACAGGGGTCGGTGCCAAAAACATTCAGTACTTC. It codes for CASSQEGTGVGAKNIQYF.

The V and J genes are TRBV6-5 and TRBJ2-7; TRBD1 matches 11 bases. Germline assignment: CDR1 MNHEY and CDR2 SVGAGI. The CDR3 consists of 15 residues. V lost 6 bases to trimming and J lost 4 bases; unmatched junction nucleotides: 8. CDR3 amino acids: CASRLGQGAGYEQYF. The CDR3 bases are TGTGCCAGCAGACTTGGACAGGGGGCGGGTTACGAGCAGTACTTC.

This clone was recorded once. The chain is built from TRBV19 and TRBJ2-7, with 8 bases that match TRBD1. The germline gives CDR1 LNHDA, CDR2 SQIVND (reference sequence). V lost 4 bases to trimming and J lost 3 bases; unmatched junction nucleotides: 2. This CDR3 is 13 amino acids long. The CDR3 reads CASSTGQGYEQYF. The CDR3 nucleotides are TGTGCCAGTAGTACTGGACAGGGCTACGAGCAGTACTTC.